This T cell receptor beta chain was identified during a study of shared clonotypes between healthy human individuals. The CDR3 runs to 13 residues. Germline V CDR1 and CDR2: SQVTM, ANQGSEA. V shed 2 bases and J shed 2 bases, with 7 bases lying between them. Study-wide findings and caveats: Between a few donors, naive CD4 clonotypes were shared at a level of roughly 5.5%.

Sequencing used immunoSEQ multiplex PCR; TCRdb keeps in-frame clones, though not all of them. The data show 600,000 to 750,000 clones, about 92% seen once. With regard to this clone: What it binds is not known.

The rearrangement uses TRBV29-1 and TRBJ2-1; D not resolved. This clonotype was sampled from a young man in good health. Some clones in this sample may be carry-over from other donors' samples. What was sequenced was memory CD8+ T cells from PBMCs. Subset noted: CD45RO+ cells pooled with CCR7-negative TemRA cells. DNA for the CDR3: TGCAGCGTTGAACTAACACCCTACAATGAGCAGTTCTTC. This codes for CSVELTPYNEQFF.